The 4 T cell receptor beta chains below come from one sample, sequenced in a study of cytomegalovirus exposure and HLA in healthy donors (dated by TCRdb to about 2017). The library came from the immunoSEQ multiplex PCR assay. The multiplex PCR relied on a mix of 60 forward primers for TCR Vbeta segments and 13 reverse primers for TCR Jbeta segments. Held by TCRdb, this immuneACCESS table contains in-frame sequences only and omits some clones. Under half of the omission traces to an unresolved V gene where checked; the cause of the rest is unknown. In this sample the table shows approximately 150,000 clones, over 65% of which occur a single time. 2% to 3% of the sample goes to the ten largest clones. Sequencing used PBMCs. Receptor source: a male donor in good health and CMV-seronegative.

This chain connects TRBV5-1 to TRBJ2-3; 13 positions agree with TRBD2. This CDR3 spans 16 amino acids. Germline CDR1 SGHRS, CDR2 YFSETQ. V dropped 2 bases and J dropped 5; count of bases not matched to a gene: 5. CDR3 sequence reads: CASSLGLAGDGDTQYF. The CDR3 nucleotides read TGCGCCAGCAGCTTAGGACTAGCGGGAGATGGAGATACGCAGTATTTT.

The V gene is TRBV9, the J gene TRBJ1-1; D not certain. This CDR3 comprises 15 residues. Per the germline V gene, CDR1 is SGDLS and CDR2 is YYNGEE. V lost 0 bases, J lost 6 bases, and 15 bases lay in between. This chain's CDR3 is CASSVVGSRVSEAFF. DNA of the CDR3: TGTGCCAGCAGCGTAGTTGGATCTCGGGTGTCTGAAGCTTTCTTT.

V gene TRBV5-8 combines with J gene TRBJ2-7, with a weak D call TRBD1 (5 bases). CDR1 and CDR2 (germline): SGHTS, YDEGEE. V was pared by 5 bases and J by 4 bases, with 19 bases between. The CDR3 is 15 residues long. The CDR3 sequence is CASSLQGFGAYEQYF. The CDR3 nucleotides read TGTGCCAGCAGTTTGCAGGGCTTTGGGGCTTACGAGCAGTACTTC.

V usage is TRBV5-1 and J usage is TRBJ2-3, with 7 bases that match TRBD2. Trimming cost V 0 bases and J 3 bases; bases outside gene matches: 7. CDR1 and CDR2 (germline): SGHRS, YFSETQ. The CDR3 length is 16 residues. This CDR3 is CASSLDGSGLTDTQYF. CDR3 DNA sequence: TGCGCCAGCAGCTTGGATGGTAGCGGGCTTACAGATACGCAGTATTTT. The full variable domain, with the rest looked up from reference TRBV5-1 and TRBJ2-3, is KAGVTQTPRYLIKTRGQQVTLSCSPISGHRSVSWYQQTPGQGLQFLFEYFSETQRNKGNFPGRFSGRQFSNSRSEMNVSTLELGDSALYLCASSLDGSGLTDTQYFGPGTRLTVL.